This T cell receptor (beta chain) was observed in a study of shared clonotypes between healthy human individuals. Study at large: CD8 memory received one plate per donor, CD8 naive two, CD4 memory three and CD4 naive three.

Researchers divided each subset's genomic DNA evenly across several immunoSEQ plates. The data were produced by immunoSEQ multiplex PCR, yet TCRdb's version contains in-frame clones alone and is incomplete. The table shows just over 2,000,000 clones, with over 85% occurring only once. On this clone: What it binds is not known.

Findings and caveats of the study: Roughly 5% of naive CD4 clonotypes were shared across four donors.

Specimen: naive CD4+ T cells sorted from blood. Subset defined: CD45RA+ positively selected. This clonotype was sampled from a man aged 18 to 30 in good health.

The CDR3 DNA reads as TGTGCCTGGAAGGGCAGGTCCCTAAGATTCTCTGGAAACACCATATATTTT. Residues: CAWKGRSLRFSGNTIYF. The J gene is TRBJ1-3, the V gene TRBV30; D gene uncertain. V gave up 4 bases and J gave up 0 bases, with 19 bases separating them. Germline lookup yields CDR1 GTSNPN and CDR2 SVGIG (reference sequence). The CDR3 is made up of 17 amino acids.